A single sample is the source of the 19 T cell receptor beta chains below, sequenced in a study of blood T cell repertoires in COVID-19. TCRdb keeps only in-frame clones here, not all; method: immunoSEQ multiplex PCR. Of about 200,000 clones listed, approximately 83% are singletons. Material: PBMCs or T cells enriched from blood (not recorded which). The origin of the receptors is a man aged 35-49 years who had recovered from COVID-19.

The V gene is TRBV29-1, the J gene TRBJ2-3; 8 bases are shared with TRBD2. Looked up from germline, CDR1 is SQVTM and CDR2 is ANQGSEA. The trim removed 7 bases at V and 2 bases at J, leaving 5 bases unmatched. This CDR3 comprises 13 residues. CDR3 residues: CSGEAGDTDTQYF. The CDR3 DNA sequence: TGCAGCGGGGAAGCGGGGGACACAGATACGCAGTATTTT.

This clone was seen only once. The gene calls are TRBV7-2 and TRBJ2-2, with D perhaps TRBD1 (6 bases). From germline, CDR1 is SGHTA and CDR2 FQGNSA. This CDR3 is built from 15 residues. The V end lost 6 bases, the J end lost 6 bases, and 17 bases lay between the germline ends. CDR3 bases: TGTGCCAGCAGTATCCAGGGGCCTAAGGCCGGGGAGCTGTTTTTT. Translated: CASSIQGPKAGELFF. Filled out from reference TRBV7-2 and TRBJ2-2, the complete variable domain reads GAGVSQSPSNKVTEKGKDVELRCDPISGHTALYWYRQSLGQGLEFLIYFQGNSAPDKSGLPSDRFSAERTGGSVSTLTIQRTQQEDSAVYLCASSIQGPKAGELFFGEGSRLTVL.

The gene calls are TRBV5-1 and TRBJ2-7; TRBD2 matches 12 bases. Germline loops: CDR1 SGHRS, CDR2 YFSETQ. The length of the CDR3 is 17 residues. V lost 7 bases, J lost 5 bases, and 16 bases stayed unmatched. The CDR3 nucleotides are TGCGCCAGCGCCGTAGGACTAGCGGGGTCCCTTAGGCACGAGCAGTACTTC. Protein: CASAVGLAGSLRHEQYF.

This chain connects TRBV7-9 to TRBJ2-5; TRBD2 aligns across 8 bases. Germline CDR1 reads SEHNR; CDR2 reads FQNEAQ (reference sequence). Losses at the gene ends were 3 bases for V and 2 bases for J; bases not matched to a gene: 5. The CDR3 runs to 15 residues. The CDR3 spells CASSLGIAGQETQYF. The CDR3 DNA reads as TGTGCCAGCAGCTTGGGAATAGCGGGGCAAGAGACCCAGTACTTC.

This sequence joins TRBV4-1 and TRBJ1-5, with TRBD1 identical over 8 bases. This CDR3 spans 17 amino acids. Trimming at V came to 1 base and at J to 2 bases, leaving 7 bases not matched to a gene. Germline V gives CDR1 MGHRA, CDR2 YSYEKL. CDR3 sequence (DNA): TGCGCCAGCAGCCAAGGACTCCAGGGGGCCCGCAATCAGCCCCAGCATTTT. Translating it yields CASSQGLQGARNQPQHF.

The CDR3 DNA reads as TGCGCCAGCAGCCCCGGACAGGATTACGAGCAGTACTTC. Its protein is CASSPGQDYEQYF. J is TRBJ2-7 and V is TRBV4-3; the match to TRBD1 covers 7 bases. This CDR3 has 13 residues. V was clipped by 4 bases and J by 4 bases; unmatched bases: 4. Germline loops: CDR1 LGHNA, CDR2 YSLEER.

This chain connects TRBV24-1 to TRBJ1-4; D gene uncertain. This CDR3 has 12 amino acids. Germline CDR1 reads KGHDR; CDR2 reads SFDVKD. V lost 2 bases and J lost 14, with 11 bases in between. The CDR3 DNA is TGTGCCACCAGTGATTATGCGGGTCCTCTGTTTTTT. Amino acid sequence: CATSDYAGPLFF.

This chain connects TRBV3-1 (or the pseudogene TRBV3-2) to TRBJ2-1; 8 bases align to TRBD1. The CDR3 is 17 residues long. CDR1 is LGHDT and CDR2 is YNNKEL in the germline V gene (reference sequence). V lost 1 base and J lost 0; bases outside the gene matches: 5. The CDR3 region has the DNA TGTGCCAGCAGCCAAGTAGGACAGGGAAACTCCTACAATGAGCAGTTCTTC. Translating it yields CASSQVGQGNSYNEQFF.

This clone was recorded only once. The chain joins TRBV9 to TRBJ1-2; D remains ambiguous. This CDR3 has 15 amino acids. Deletions cut 4 bases from V and 3 bases from J, with 16 bases between. Looked up from germline, CDR1 is SGDLS and CDR2 is YYNGEE. CDR3 amino acids: CASSIGGNSDYGYTF. As DNA, the CDR3 is TGTGCCAGCAGCATAGGAGGGAACTCCGACTATGGCTACACCTTC.

This chain links TRBV7-2 with TRBJ1-4, with D uncertain. Germline lookup yields CDR1 SGHTA and CDR2 FQGNSA. CDR3 length equals 15 residues. With 4 bases removed from V and 7 bases from J, the gap between germline ends came to 16 bases. DNA of the CDR3: TGTGCCAGCAGCTCCCCCCGTGGTTCGGGTGAAAAACTGTTTTTT. This translates into CASSSPRGSGEKLFF.

This clone was picked up one time. V is TRBV27 and J is TRBJ1-2, with D unresolved. Germline V lookup: CDR1 MNHEY, CDR2 SMNVEV (reference sequence). Trimming pared 3 bases from V and 8 bases from J, leaving 16 bases between. The length of the CDR3 is 14 residues. The CDR3 reads CASSFGSAGEGYTF. CDR3 in DNA: TGTGCCAGCAGTTTTGGATCAGCGGGAGAGGGCTACACCTTC.

This chain uses TRBV4-3 with TRBJ1-5, with D perhaps TRBD1 (6 bases). CDR1 is LGHNA and CDR2 is YSLEER in the germline V gene. Deletions cut 0 bases from V and 2 bases from J, with 11 bases between. The CDR3 extends over 16 amino acids. The CDR3 DNA sequence: TGCGCCAGCAGCCAAGAGTTGGCAGGGGGCAATCAGCCCCAGCATTTT. This codes for CASSQELAGGNQPQHF.

The gene calls are TRBV7-9 and TRBJ2-2, with TRBD1 identical over 8 bases. CDR1 is SEHNR, CDR2 FQNEAQ, per germline (reference sequence). V shed 1 base, J shed 2 bases, and the junction held 9 bases outside the gene matches. This CDR3 is built from 18 residues. CDR3 amino acids: CASSLGPGQAINTGELFF. The CDR3 bases are TGTGCCAGCAGCTTAGGTCCGGGACAGGCCATTAACACCGGGGAGCTGTTTTTT. The full variable domain, rest sourced from reference TRBV7-9 and TRBJ2-2, is DTGVSQNPRHKITKRGQNVTFRCDPISEHNRLYWYRQTLGQGPEFLTYFQNEAQLEKSRLLSDRFSAERPKGSFSTLEIQRTEQGDSAMYLCASSLGPGQAINTGELFFGEGSRLTVL.

The V and J genes are TRBV4-1 and TRBJ1-5; weak D call: TRBD1 (5 bases). Deletions cut 4 bases from V and 3 bases from J, with 16 bases between. CDR3 size: 16 residues. The germline V gene has CDR1 MGHRA and CDR2 YSYEKL. CDR3 sequence: CASSPRDSVANQPQHF. CDR3 coding DNA: TGCGCCAGCAGCCCGCGGGACTCGGTGGCCAATCAGCCCCAGCATTTT.

This chain links TRBV5-5 with TRBJ1-4; D possibly corresponds to TRBD1 (5 bases). The germline V gene encodes CDR1 SGHKS and CDR2 YYEKEE (reference sequence). The CDR3 has 17 amino acids. V was cut by 0 bases and J by 0 bases, with 12 bases left in between. CDR3 DNA sequence: TGTGCCAGCAGCTTGGCCTGGACACCTGCAACTAATGAAAAACTGTTTTTT. Translation gives CASSLAWTPATNEKLFF.

The chain uses TRBV6-6 and TRBJ1-2, with a weak D call TRBD1 (5 bases). V lost 3 bases and J lost 8, with 19 bases in between. Germline lookup yields CDR1 MNHNY and CDR2 SVGAGI (reference sequence). This CDR3 has 15 residues. The CDR3 loop is CASSYRGGEFHGYTF. The CDR3 coding sequence is TGTGCCAGCAGTTATCGGGGAGGGGAATTCCACGGCTACACCTTC.

This rearrangement joins TRBV11-2 to TRBJ2-2, with D possibly matching TRBD2 (6 bases). Germline V gene sequence: CDR1 SGHAT, CDR2 FQNNGV. Trimming took 1 base from V and 6 from J, leaving 9 bases between them. This CDR3 region has 14 residues. CDR3 in amino acids: CASSLASGAGELFF. The CDR3 DNA is TGTGCCAGCAGCTTAGCATCGGGGGCCGGGGAGCTGTTTTTT.

J is TRBJ1-1 and V is TRBV2; 8 positions match TRBD1. The CDR3 has 14 amino acids. The J segment lost 8 bases and the V segment lost 8 bases, leaving 13 bases of the junction unmatched. Germline V gene data show CDR1 as SNHLY and CDR2 as FYNNEI. DNA of the CDR3: TGTGCCAGCGCGCCCAGAACAGGGACAGGAGAAGCTTTCTTT. It yields the protein CASAPRTGTGEAFF.

The chain combines TRBV7-2 with TRBJ1-5, with TRBD1 matching 7 bases. The CDR3 sequence is 14 residues long. V trimming: 5 bases; J trimming: 4 bases; junction bases outside the gene matches: 5. Germline V gives CDR1 SGHTA, CDR2 FQGNSA. CDR3 sequence: CASSTSGGNQPQHF. The CDR3 DNA is TGTGCCAGCAGCACATCAGGGGGAAATCAGCCCCAGCATTTT.